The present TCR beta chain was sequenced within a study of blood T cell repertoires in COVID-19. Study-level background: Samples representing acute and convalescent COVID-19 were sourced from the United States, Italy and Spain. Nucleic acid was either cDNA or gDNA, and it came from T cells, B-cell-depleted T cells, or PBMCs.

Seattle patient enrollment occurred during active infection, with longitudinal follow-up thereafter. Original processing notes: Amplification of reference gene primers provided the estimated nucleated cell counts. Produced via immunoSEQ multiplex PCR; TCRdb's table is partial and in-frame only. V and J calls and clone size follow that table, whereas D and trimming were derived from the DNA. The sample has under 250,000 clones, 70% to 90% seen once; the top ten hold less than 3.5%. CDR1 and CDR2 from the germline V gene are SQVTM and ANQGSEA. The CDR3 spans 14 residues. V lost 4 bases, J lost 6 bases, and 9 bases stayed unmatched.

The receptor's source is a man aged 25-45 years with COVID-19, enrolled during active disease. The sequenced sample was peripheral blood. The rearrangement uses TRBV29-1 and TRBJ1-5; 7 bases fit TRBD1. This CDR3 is CSVGQGWAGQPQHF. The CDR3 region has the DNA TGCAGCGTTGGACAGGGATGGGCCGGTCAGCCCCAGCATTTT.